This T cell receptor (beta chain) was recorded in a study of blood T cell repertoires in COVID-19. Turning to the study itself: Sample material is recorded as cDNA or gDNA derived from T cells, B-cell-depleted T cells, or PBMCs.

The CDR3 runs 14 residues. Germline V CDR1 and CDR2: SGHRS, YFSETQ. With 1 base removed from V and 1 base from J, the gap between germline ends came to 6 bases. Sequencing was performed with immunoSEQ multiplex PCR; in TCRdb, only in-frame clones are kept and a portion is missing. Among 200,000 to 250,000 clones listed, approximately 80% were seen once. Sequenced sample: PBMCs or T cells enriched from blood (not recorded which). V is TRBV5-1 and J is TRBJ1-3; D is undetermined. The sequence came from a man aged 60 to 75 who had recovered from COVID-19. The CDR3 loop is CASSLSVSGNTIYF. In DNA form, the CDR3 reads TGCGCCAGCAGCTTGTCGGTGTCTGGAAACACCATATATTTT.